The rows below give T cell receptor beta chains drawn from one sample of a study of cytomegalovirus exposure and HLA in healthy donors. Assay used: immunoSEQ multiplex PCR; TCRdb lists only in-frame clones, some missing. The repertoire table contains some 200,000 clones. Sequences were obtained from PBMCs. The receptors come from a man aged 25-40 years in good health and CMV-seronegative. CDR3s leave out the opening cysteine and the closing phenylalanine or tryptophan. Each record gives: V gene, CDR3 protein.

v_call: TRBV10-3; cdr3_aa: AISGGGGLNTEAF
v_call: TRBV12-5; cdr3_aa: ASRKTRPGGDEQY
v_call: TRBV6-1; cdr3_aa: ASRGASTDTQY
v_call: TRBV6-1; cdr3_aa: ASSSGQMTGDTQY
v_call: TRBV2; cdr3_aa: ASSATASNYGYT
v_call: TRBV19; cdr3_aa: ASSMQGVRSSYEQY
v_call: TRBV19; cdr3_aa: ASIRDSNSNQPQH
v_call: TRBV4-1; cdr3_aa: ASSQGQRGTMNTEAF
v_call: TRBV6-1; cdr3_aa: ASSDQGGEGLGELF
v_call: TRBV7-8; cdr3_aa: ASSSLGLAGTELF
v_call: TRBV7-6; cdr3_aa: ASSRQRGGNTDTQY
v_call: TRBV13; cdr3_aa: ASSPTGSSYEQY
v_call: TRBV9; cdr3_aa: ASSVHTGTSNYGYT
v_call: TRBV29-1; cdr3_aa: SVGVILTDTQY
v_call: TRBV5-4; cdr3_aa: ASSFQDYRTEQY
v_call: TRBV6-5; cdr3_aa: ASSYMVAAATDTQY
v_call: TRBV6-1; cdr3_aa: ASSSHRATNEKLF
v_call: TRBV27; cdr3_aa: ASSPKPGGIARSGANVLT
v_call: TRBV5-8; cdr3_aa: ASSFRLAGGSDTQY
v_call: TRBV9; cdr3_aa: ASGGSESNTGELF
v_call: TRBV27; cdr3_aa: ASRTGHREGGYT
v_call: TRBV7-3; cdr3_aa: ASSYHGGGAF
v_call: TRBV13; cdr3_aa: ASSLDGQGATSHSGANVLT
v_call: TRBV7-2; cdr3_aa: ASSLVGGGTDTQY
v_call: TRBV9; cdr3_aa: ASSVAGRGNQPQH
v_call: TRBV12-5; cdr3_aa: ASGLGKGYQETQY
v_call: TRBV25-1; cdr3_aa: ASSSRRGGAGNTGELF